The TCR beta chain under discussion was sequenced for a study of T cell repertoires in cytomegalovirus infection (dated by TCRdb to between 2018 and 2020). General notes on the study: Alongside well-studied HLA-B-restricted epitopes, the peptide stimulations were aimed at recently identified HLA-C-restricted CMV epitopes, whose presentation resists viral immunomodulation. Donor HLA type was relevant to the analysis, as public TCR beta signatures indicated carriage of CMV infection together with the matching HLA type. Overall study outcomes, separate from this receptor: In the ex vivo response, HLA-C-restricted CMV-specific TCR beta clonotypes were dominant, and in two of eight donors the single most frequent clonotype came from this HLA-C-restricted group. In both this cohort and an independent roughly 350-donor cohort, the cumulative frequency of public TCR beta family members distinguished carriers of CMV infection plus the relevant HLA type.

Sequencing relied on an Illumina HiSeq 1500. The public reads were reanalyzed by TCRdb: fastp trimming at Q25, MiXCR alignment, in-frame beta chains only. Each entry is one CDR3 protein sequence, shown with its most common DNA and genes. This sample lists around 770,000 distinct CDR3 sequences; 25% to 35% were detected once. The ten largest make up about 12% of the sample. Turning to this clonotype: Its cognate antigen has yet to be identified. Base qualities are not provided; no much larger clone lies one nucleotide away.

In the paper's terms, the treatment or condition label means: in vitro stimulation with specific CMV peptide epitopes to enrich CMV-specific T cells. The CDR3, from cysteine to phenylalanine, totals 16 residues. Only the CDR3 DNA is retained, 48 bases long and in frame from the first base. V sheds 3 bases and J sheds 0 bases, leaving 14 bases between their ends. Looking up the germline V gene yields CDR1 SGHNT and CDR2 YENEEA. This TCR came from a human donor in good health (CMV status not recorded). Some clones in this sample may be carry-over from other donors' samples. The rearranged segments are TRBV11-3 and TRBJ1-1; TRBD1 is a possible D gene, resting on 5 matching bases. This material consisted of cultured CD8+ T cells from PBMCs, taken from culture after CMV antigen stimulation. The DNA is as follows: TGTGCCAGCAGCTTGGGCGGGGGGTCGATGAACACTGAAGCTTTCTTT. Its product reads: CASSLGGGSMNTEAFF.